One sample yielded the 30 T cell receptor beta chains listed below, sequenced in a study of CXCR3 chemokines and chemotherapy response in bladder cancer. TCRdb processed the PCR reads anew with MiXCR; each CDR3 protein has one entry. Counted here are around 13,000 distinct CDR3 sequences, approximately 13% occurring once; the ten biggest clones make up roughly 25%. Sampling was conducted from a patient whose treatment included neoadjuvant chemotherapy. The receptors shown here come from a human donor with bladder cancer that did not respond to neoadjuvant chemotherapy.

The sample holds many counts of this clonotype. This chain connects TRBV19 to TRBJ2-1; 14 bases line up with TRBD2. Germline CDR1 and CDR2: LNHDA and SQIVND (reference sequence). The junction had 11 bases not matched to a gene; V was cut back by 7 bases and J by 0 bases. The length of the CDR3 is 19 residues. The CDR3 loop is CASKGGGLAGGSSYNEQFF. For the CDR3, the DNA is TGTGCCAGTAAAGGAGGAGGACTAGCGGGGGGAAGCTCCTACAATGAGCAGTTCTTC.

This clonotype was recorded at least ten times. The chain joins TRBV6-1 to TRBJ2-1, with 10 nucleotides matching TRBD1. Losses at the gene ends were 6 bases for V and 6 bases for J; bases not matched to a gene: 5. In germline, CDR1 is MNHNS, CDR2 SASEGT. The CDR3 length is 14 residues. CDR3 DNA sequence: TGTGCCAGCAGCGGACAGGGGGTATTCAATGAGCAGTTCTTC. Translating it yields CASSGQGVFNEQFF.

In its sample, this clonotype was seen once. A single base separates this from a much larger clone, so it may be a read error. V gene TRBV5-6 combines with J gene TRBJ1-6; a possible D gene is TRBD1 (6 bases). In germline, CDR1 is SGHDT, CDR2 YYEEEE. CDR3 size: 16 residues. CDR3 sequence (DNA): TGTGCCAGCAGTACGCCGCAGGACAGACAGTATTCACCCCTCCAATTT. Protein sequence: CASSTPQDRQYSPLQF.

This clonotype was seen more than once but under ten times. CDR3 in DNA: TGTGCCAGCAGTTTAGTTTCGGGGAATCAGCCCCAGCATTTT. Translating gives CASSLVSGNQPQHF. This chain joins TRBV12-3 or TRBV12-4 and TRBJ1-5, with D unclear. This CDR3 region has 14 residues. Trimming left V 1 base short and J 4 bases short, with 8 bases between.

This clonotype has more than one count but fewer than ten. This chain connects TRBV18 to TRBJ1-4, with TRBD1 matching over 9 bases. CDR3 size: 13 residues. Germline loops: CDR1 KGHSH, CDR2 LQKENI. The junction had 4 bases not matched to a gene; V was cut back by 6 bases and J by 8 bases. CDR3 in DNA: TGTGCCAGCTCCCGGGACAGGGACGAAAAACTGTTTTTT. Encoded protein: CASSRDRDEKLFF.

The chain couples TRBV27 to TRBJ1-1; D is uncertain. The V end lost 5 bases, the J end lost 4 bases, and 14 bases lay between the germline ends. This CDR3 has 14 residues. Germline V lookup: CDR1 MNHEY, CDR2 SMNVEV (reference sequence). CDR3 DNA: TGTGCCAGCAGTCACCCCCGGGTGAGCACTGAAGCTTTCTTT. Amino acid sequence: CASSHPRVSTEAFF.

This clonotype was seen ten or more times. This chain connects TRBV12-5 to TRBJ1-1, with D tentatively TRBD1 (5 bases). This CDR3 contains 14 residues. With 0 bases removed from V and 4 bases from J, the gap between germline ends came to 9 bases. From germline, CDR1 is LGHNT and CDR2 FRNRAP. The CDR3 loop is CASGLVRGTTEAFF. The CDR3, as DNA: TGTGCTAGTGGTTTGGTACGGGGGACCACTGAAGCTTTCTTT.

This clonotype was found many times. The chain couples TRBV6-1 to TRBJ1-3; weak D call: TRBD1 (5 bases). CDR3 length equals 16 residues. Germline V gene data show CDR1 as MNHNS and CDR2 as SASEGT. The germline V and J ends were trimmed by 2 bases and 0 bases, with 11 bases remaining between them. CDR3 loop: CASSEQGPRSGNTIYF. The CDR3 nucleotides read TGTGCCAGCAGTGAACAGGGCCCACGCTCTGGAAACACCATATATTTT.

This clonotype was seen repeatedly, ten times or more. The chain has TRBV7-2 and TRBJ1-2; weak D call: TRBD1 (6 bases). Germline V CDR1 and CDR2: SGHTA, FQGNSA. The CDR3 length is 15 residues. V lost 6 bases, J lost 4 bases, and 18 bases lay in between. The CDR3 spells CASRDTGWGGYGYTF. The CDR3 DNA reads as TGTGCCAGCAGGGATACAGGGTGGGGGGGCTATGGCTACACCTTC.

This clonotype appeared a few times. The CDR3 DNA reads as TGTGCCAGCAGTACGAGCGGGGTCCTTTATTTT. Encoded protein: CASSTSGVLYF. The V gene is TRBV12-3 or TRBV12-4, the J gene TRBJ2-3, with 7 nucleotides matching TRBD2. This CDR3 has 11 amino acids. Trimming removed 5 bases from V and 15 bases from J; junction bases left unmatched: 8.

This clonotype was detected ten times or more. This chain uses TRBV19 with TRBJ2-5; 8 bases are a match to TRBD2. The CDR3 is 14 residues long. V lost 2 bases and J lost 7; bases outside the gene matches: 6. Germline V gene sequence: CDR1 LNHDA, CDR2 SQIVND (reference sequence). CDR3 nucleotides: TGTGCCAGTAGTATAACCGGGGGGGCCGGGACCCAGTACTTC. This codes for CASSITGGAGTQYF.

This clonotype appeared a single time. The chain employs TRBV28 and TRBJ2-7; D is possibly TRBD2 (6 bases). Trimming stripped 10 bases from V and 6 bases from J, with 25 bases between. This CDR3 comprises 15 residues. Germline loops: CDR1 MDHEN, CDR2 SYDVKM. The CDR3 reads CATLNRQTLALEQYF. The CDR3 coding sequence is TGTGCCACCCTAAACAGACAGACCCTAGCGCTCGAGCAGTACTTC.

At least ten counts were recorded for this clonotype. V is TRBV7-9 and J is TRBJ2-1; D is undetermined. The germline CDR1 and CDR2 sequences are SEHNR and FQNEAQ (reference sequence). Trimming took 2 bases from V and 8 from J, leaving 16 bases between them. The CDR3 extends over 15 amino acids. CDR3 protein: CASSLNLLAMDEQFF. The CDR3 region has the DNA TGTGCCAGCAGCTTAAATCTACTTGCGATGGATGAGCAGTTCTTC.

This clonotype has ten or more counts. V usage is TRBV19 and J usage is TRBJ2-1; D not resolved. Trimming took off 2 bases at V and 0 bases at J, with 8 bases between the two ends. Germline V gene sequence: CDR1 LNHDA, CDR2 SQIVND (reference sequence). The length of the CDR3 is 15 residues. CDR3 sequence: CASSIQDSSYNEQFF. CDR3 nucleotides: TGTGCCAGTAGTATACAGGATAGCTCCTACAATGAGCAGTTCTTC. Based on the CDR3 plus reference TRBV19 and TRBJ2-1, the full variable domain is DGGITQSPKYLFRKEGQNVTLSCEQNLNHDAMYWYRQDPGQGLRLIYYSQIVNDFQKGDIAEGYSVSREKKESFPLTVTSAQKNPTAFYLCASSIQDSSYNEQFFGPGTRLTVL.

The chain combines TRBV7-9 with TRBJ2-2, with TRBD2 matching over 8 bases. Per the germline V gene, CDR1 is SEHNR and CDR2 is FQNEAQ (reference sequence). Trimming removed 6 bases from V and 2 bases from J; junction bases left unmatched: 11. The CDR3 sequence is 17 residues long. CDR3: CASRQGPGLVNTGELFF. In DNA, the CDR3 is TGTGCCAGCAGACAAGGACCGGGACTAGTCAACACCGGGGAGCTGTTTTTT.

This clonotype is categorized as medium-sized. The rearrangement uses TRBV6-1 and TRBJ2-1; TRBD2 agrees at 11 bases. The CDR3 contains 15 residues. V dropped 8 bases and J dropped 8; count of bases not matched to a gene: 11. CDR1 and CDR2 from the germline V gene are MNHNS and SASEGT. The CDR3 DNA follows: TGTGCCAGCGGAGTACTAGCGGGAGAAGGATATGAGCAGTTCTTC. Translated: CASGVLAGEGYEQFF.

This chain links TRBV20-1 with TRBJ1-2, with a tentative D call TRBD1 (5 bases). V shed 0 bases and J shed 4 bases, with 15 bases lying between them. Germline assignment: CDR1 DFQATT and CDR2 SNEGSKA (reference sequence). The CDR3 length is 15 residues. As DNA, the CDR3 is TGCAGTGCTAGAGATGGGCGCGGTCAGGGCTATGGCTACACCTTC. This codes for CSARDGRGQGYGYTF.

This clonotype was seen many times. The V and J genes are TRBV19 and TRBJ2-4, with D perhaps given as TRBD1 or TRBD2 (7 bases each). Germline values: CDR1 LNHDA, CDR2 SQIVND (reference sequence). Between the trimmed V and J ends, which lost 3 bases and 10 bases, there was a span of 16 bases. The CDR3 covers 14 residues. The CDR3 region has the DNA TGTGCCAGTAGTATCGACAGGGAGGGCCAGATTCAGTACTTC. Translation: CASSIDREGQIQYF. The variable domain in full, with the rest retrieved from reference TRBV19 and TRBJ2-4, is DGGITQSPKYLFRKEGQNVTLSCEQNLNHDAMYWYRQDPGQGLRLIYYSQIVNDFQKGDIAEGYSVSREKKESFPLTVTSAQKNPTAFYLCASSIDREGQIQYFGAGTRLSVL.

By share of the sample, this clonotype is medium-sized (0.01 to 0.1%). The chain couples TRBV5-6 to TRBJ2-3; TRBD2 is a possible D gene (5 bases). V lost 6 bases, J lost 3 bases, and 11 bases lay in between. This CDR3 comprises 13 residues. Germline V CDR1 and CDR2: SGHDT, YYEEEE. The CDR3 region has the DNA TGTGCCAGCAATTCTCGAGGGACAGATACGCAGTATTTT. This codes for CASNSRGTDTQYF.

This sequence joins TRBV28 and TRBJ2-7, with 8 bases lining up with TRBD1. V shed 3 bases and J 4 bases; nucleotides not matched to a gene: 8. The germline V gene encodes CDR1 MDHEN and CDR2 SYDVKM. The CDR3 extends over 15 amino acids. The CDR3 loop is CASSLAGTGGYEQYF. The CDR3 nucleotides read TGTGCCAGCAGTTTGGCCGGGACAGGAGGGTACGAGCAGTACTTC.

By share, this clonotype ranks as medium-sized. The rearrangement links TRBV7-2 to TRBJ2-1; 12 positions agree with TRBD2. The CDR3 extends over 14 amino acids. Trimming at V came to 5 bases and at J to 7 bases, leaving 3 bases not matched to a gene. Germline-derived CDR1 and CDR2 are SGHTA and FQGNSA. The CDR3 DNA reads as TGTGCCAGCAGCCCTAGCGGGGGGGTAAATGAGCAGTTCTTC. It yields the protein CASSPSGGVNEQFF.

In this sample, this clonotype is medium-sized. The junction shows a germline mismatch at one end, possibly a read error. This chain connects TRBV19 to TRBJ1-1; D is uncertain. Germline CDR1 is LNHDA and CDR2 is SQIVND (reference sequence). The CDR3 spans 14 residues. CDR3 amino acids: CASSLDPGNTEAFF. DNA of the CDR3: TGTGCCAGTAGTTTAGATCCAGGGAACACTGAAGCTTTCTTT.

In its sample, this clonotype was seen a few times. CDR3 amino acids: CASSPRGQGGTDTQYF. The CDR3 bases are TGTGCCAGCAGCCCGAGAGGGCAGGGAGGCACAGATACGCAGTATTTT. V usage is TRBV7-3 and J usage is TRBJ2-3; the D gene could be TRBD1 or TRBD2 (5 bases each). This CDR3 comprises 16 residues. Trimming removed 5 bases at V and 1 base at J, with 16 bases between. Germline V gene lookup returns CDR1 SGHTA and CDR2 FQGTGA.

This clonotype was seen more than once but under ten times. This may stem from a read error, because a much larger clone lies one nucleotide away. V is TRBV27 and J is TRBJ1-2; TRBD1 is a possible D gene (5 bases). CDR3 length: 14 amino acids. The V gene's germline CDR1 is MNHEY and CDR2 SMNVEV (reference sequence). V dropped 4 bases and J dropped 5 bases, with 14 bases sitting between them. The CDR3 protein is CASSSSRGWYGYTF. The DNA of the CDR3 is TGTGCCAGCAGTTCGTCACGGGGGTGGTATGGCTACACCTTC.

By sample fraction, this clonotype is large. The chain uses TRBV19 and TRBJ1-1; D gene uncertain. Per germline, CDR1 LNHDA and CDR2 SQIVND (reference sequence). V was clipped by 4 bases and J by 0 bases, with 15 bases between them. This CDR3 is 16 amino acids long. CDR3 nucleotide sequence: TGTGCCAGTAGTACCCTCGACGGGCAGATGAACACTGAAGCTTTCTTT. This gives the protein CASSTLDGQMNTEAFF.

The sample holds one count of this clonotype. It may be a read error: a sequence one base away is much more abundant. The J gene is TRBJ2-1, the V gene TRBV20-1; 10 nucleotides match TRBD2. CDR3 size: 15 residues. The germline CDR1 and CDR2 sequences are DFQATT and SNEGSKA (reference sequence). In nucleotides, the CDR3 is TGCGGTGCCCCCTCTAGCGGGAGCGGGAAGGATGAGCAGTTCTTC. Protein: CGAPSSGSGKDEQFF.

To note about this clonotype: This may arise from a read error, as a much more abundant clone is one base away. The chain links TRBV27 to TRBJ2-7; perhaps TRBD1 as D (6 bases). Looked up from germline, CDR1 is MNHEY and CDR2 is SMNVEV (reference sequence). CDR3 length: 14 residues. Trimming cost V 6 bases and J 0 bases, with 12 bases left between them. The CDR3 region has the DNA TGTGCCAGCAGAGGGATAGGGGGCTCCTACGAGCAGTACTTC. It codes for CASRGIGGSYEQYF.

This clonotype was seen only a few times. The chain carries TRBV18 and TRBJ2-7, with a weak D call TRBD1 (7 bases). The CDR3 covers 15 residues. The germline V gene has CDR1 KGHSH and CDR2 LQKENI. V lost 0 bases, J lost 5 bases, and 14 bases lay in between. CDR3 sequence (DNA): TGTGCCAGCTCACCACCTAGCGGAGGGGGCAACGAGCAGTACTTC. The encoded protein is CASSPPSGGGNEQYF.

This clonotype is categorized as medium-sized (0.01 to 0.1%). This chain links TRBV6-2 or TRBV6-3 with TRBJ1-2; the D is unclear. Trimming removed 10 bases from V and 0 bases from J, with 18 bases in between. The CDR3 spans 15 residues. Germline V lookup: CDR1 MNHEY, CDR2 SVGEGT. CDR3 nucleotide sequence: TGTGCCACCACACGGGAGGGCCGCCCTAACTATGGCTACACCTTC. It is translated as CATTREGRPNYGYTF.

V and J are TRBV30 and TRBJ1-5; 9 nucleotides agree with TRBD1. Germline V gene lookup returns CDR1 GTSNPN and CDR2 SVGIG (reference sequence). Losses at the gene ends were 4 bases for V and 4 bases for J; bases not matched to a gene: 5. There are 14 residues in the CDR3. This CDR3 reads CAWKIGTGNQPQHF. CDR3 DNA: TGTGCCTGGAAGATCGGGACAGGGAATCAGCCCCAGCATTTT. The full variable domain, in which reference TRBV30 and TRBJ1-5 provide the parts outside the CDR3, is SQTIHQWPATLVQPVGSPLSLECTVEGTSNPNLYWYRQAAGRGLQLLFYSVGIGQISSEVPQNLSASRPQDRQFILSSKKLLLSDSGFYLCAWKIGTGNQPQHFGDGTRLSIL.